Shown below are 5 T cell receptor beta chains from a single sample sequenced in a study of STAT3 mutations in large granular lymphocyte leukemia (dated 2019 in TCRdb). Library generation was performed with the immunoSEQ multiplex PCR assay. Sourced from immuneACCESS, this table was stored by TCRdb with only in-frame sequences that have V and J called. A share of the clones is absent; for the studies checked, an unresolved V gene accounts for under half, and the remainder has no known explanation. For this sample the table gives over 15,000 clones, of which roughly 91% were detected only once. Roughly 8.7% of the sample is in the top ten clones. Antigens of these TCRs are unknown. General findings and caveats noted by the study authors: At least one immunodominant TCRbeta clonotype was present in every T-LGLL patient, and multiple immunodominant subclonotypes appeared in about half of the T-LGLL patients.

Sequencing was done on a sample of peripheral blood mononuclear cells. All receptors derive from a woman aged 50 to 65 with T-cell large granular lymphocyte leukemia. Some clones in this sample may be carry-over from other donors' samples. The age is the age at diagnosis.

The chain couples TRBV18 to TRBJ1-5, with D perhaps matching TRBD1 (5 bases). Germline values: CDR1 KGHSH, CDR2 LQKENI. V was pared by 2 bases and J by 4 bases, with 9 bases between. The CDR3 runs to 14 residues. CDR3 DNA sequence: TGTGCCAGCTCACCAATCCGGGGGAATCAGCCCCAGCATTTT. Translation gives CASSPIRGNQPQHF.

The chain employs TRBV9 and TRBJ2-7; 11 bases match TRBD2. CDR1 is SGDLS and CDR2 is YYNGEE in the germline V gene. The CDR3 extends over 16 amino acids. V shed 4 bases, J shed 2 bases, and the junction held 8 bases outside the gene matches. The CDR3 is CASSYSLAGVPYEQYF. The CDR3 nucleotides are TGTGCCAGCAGCTATTCACTAGCGGGGGTTCCCTACGAGCAGTACTTC.

CDR3: CASSYSTSGYEQYF. CDR3 bases: TGTGCCAGCAGTTACAGTACTAGCGGCTACGAGCAGTACTTC. The rearrangement uses TRBV6-6 and TRBJ2-7; 8 bases line up with TRBD2. V was clipped by 2 bases and J by 3 bases; unmatched bases: 3. This CDR3 spans 14 amino acids. CDR1 and CDR2 (germline): MNHNY, SVGAGI (reference sequence).

The V call is TRBV29-1, the J call TRBJ2-1, with 8 positions matching TRBD2. V lost 6 bases to trimming and J lost 4 bases; unmatched junction nucleotides: 8. CDR1 and CDR2 (germline): SQVTM, ANQGSEA. The CDR3 contains 14 residues. CDR3: CSVRAAGGYNEQFF. CDR3 bases: TGCAGCGTCCGGGCCGCGGGAGGTTACAATGAGCAGTTCTTC.

This chain links TRBV6-6 with TRBJ1-4; 7 bases align to TRBD1. Germline V gives CDR1 MNHNY, CDR2 SVGAGI (reference sequence). The CDR3 contains 13 residues. V gave up 6 bases and J gave up 5 bases; unmatched junction bases: 3. CDR3 sequence: CASSPGQNEKLFF. CDR3 DNA: TGTGCCAGCAGCCCGGGACAGAATGAAAAACTGTTTTTT.